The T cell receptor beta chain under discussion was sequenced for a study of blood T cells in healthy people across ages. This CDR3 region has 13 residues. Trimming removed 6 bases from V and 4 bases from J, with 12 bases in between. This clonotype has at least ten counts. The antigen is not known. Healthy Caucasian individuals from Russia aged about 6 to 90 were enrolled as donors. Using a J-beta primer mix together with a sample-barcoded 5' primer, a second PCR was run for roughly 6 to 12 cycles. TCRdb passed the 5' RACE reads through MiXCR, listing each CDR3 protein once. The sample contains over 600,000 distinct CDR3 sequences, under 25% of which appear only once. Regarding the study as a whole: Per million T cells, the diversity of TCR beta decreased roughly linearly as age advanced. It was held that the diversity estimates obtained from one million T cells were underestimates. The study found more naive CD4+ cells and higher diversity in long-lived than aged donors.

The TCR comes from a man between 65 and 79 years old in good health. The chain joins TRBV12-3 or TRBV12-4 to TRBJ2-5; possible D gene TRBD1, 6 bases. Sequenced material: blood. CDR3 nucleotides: TGTGCCAGCAGGCCAACAGGGTTAGAGACCCAGTACTTC. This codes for CASRPTGLETQYF.